The clone carrying this T cell receptor (beta chain) was picked up a small number of times. These data are taken from a study of T-cell reconstitution after alpha-beta-depleted transplantation in children. A TCRbeta library incorporating unique molecular identifiers was prepared. TCRdb called the PCR reads again in MiXCR, with one record for every CDR3 protein. The sample lists some 590,000 distinct CDR3 sequences; approximately 10% were seen once. This CDR3 contains 15 residues. The germline V gene encodes CDR1 LGHNA and CDR2 YSLEER. V trimming: 0 bases; J trimming: 5 bases; junction bases outside the gene matches: 4.

The V call is TRBV4-3, the J call TRBJ2-3; 8 bases are shared with TRBD2. Sequenced here: PBMCs from the stem cell graft donor, sampled from the stem cell graft. This sequence was found in a human donor who donated a stem cell graft to a child with acute myeloid leukemia. The CDR3 DNA is TGCGCCAGCAGCCAAGAACTAGCGGTGGGAGATACGCAGTATTTT. The encoded protein is CASSQELAVGDTQYF.